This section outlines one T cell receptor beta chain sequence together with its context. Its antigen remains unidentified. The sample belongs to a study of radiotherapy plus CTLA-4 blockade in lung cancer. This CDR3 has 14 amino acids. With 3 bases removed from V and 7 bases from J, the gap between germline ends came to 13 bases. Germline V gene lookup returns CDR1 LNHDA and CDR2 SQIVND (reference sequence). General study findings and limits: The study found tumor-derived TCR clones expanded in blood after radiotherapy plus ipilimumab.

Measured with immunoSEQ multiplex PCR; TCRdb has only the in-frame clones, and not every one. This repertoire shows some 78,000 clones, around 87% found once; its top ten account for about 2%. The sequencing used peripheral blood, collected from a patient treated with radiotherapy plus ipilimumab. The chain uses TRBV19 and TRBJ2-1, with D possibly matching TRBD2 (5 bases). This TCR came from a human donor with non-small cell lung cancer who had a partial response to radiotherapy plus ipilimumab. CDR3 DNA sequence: TGTGCCAGTAGTATTTGGTCTAGCACTAATGAGCAGTTCTTC. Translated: CASSIWSSTNEQFF. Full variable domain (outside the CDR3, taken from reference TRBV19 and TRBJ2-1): DGGITQSPKYLFRKEGQNVTLSCEQNLNHDAMYWYRQDPGQGLRLIYYSQIVNDFQKGDIAEGYSVSREKKESFPLTVTSAQKNPTAFYLCASSIWSSTNEQFFGPGTRLTVL.